The sequence of this T cell receptor (beta chain) was determined in a study of T cells in Graves' hyperthyroidism and ophthalmopathy. Study-level results: In the blood, most expanded thyroid clonotypes above 0.001 appeared as well.

About this clonotype: The antigen is undetermined.

V was trimmed by 5 bases and J by 7 bases, leaving 23 bases between them. The CDR3 covers 16 residues. Germline V gene sequence: CDR1 SGHVS, CDR2 FQNEAQ. Diagnosis rested on symptoms, serum thyroxine and TRAb, thyroid ultrasound, and orbital computed tomography. The investigators amplified TCR beta CDR3 regions from RNA transcripts. Initially, a first-round RT-PCR of the TCR CDR3 employed the HTBI primer set. Using its own MiXCR run on the multiplex PCR reads, TCRdb lists one record per CDR3 protein. The sample contains 450,000 to 700,000 distinct CDR3 sequences, more than 45% of which appear only once.

The chain couples TRBV7-8 to TRBJ1-2; maybe TRBD1 (5 bases). The TCR was taken from an adult woman with Graves' disease, either hyperthyroidism or ophthalmopathy (not recorded which). The specimen sequenced was peripheral blood or thyroid tissue (not recorded which). The CDR3 reads CASSPLAGQGVSGYTF. CDR3 bases: TGTGCCAGCAGCCCTCTCGCGGGCCAGGGAGTCTCTGGCTACACCTTC.